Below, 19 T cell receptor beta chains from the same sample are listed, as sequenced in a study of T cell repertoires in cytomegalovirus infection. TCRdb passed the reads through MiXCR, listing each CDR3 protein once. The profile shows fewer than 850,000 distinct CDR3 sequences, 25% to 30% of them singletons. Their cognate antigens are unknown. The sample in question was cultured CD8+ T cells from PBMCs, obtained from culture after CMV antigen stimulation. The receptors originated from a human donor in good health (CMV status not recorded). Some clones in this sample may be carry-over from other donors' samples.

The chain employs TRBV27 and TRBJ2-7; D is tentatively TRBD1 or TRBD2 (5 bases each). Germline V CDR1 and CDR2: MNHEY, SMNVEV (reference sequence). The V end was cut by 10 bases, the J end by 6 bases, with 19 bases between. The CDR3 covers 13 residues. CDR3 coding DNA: TGTGCCAACACCCCGGGACGACTTCTCGAGCAGTACTTC. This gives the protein CANTPGRLLEQYF.

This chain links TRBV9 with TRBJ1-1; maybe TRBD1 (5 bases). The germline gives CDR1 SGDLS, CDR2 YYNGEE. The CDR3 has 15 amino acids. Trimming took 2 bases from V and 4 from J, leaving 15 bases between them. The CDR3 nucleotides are TGTGCCAGCAGCGTCCCCTCGGGGGGTACCACTGAAGCTTTCTTT. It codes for CASSVPSGGTTEAFF.

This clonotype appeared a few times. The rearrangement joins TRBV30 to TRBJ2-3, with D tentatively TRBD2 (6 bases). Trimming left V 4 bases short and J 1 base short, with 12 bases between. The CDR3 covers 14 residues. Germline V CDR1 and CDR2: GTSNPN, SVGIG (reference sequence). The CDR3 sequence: CAWKLAPRTDTQYF. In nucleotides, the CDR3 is TGTGCCTGGAAACTAGCACCTCGCACAGATACGCAGTATTTT.

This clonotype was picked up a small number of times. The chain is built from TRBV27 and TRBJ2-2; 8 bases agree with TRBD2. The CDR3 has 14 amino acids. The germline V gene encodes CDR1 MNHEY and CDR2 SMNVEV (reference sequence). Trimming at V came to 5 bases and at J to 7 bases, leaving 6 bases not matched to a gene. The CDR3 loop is CASSPRGGSGELFF. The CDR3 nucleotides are TGTGCCAGCAGTCCCCGGGGGGGCAGCGGGGAGCTGTTTTTT.

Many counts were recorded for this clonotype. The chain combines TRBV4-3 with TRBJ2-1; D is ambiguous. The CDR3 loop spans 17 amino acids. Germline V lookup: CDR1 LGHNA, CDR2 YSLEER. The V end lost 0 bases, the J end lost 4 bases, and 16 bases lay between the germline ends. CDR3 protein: CASSQEVWQDSYNEQFF. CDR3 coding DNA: TGCGCCAGCAGCCAAGAAGTTTGGCAGGATAGTTACAATGAGCAGTTCTTC.

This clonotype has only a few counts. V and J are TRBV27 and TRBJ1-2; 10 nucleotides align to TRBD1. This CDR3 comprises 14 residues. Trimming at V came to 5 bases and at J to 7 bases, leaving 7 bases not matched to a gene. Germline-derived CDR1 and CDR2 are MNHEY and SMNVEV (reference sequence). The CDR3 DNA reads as TGTGCCAGCAGTCCCGGGACAGGGGACCGTGGCTACACCTTC. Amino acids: CASSPGTGDRGYTF.

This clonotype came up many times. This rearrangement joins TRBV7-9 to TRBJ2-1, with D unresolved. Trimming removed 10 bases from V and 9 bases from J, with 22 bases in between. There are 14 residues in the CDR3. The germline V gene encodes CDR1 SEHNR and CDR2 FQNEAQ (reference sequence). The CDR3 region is CAILLKLFPPEQFF. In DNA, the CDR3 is TGTGCCATTCTACTTAAGTTGTTTCCTCCTGAGCAGTTCTTC.

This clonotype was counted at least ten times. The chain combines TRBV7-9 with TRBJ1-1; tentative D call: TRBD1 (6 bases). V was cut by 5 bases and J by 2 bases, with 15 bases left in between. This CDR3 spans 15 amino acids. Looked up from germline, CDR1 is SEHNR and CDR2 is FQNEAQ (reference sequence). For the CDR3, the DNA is TGTGCCAGCAGCCAAGTTTCGGGACATAACACTGAAGCTTTCTTT. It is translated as CASSQVSGHNTEAFF. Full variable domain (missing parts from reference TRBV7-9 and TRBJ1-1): DTGVSQNPRHKITKRGQNVTFRCDPISEHNRLYWYRQTLGQGPEFLTYFQNEAQLEKSRLLSDRFSAERPKGSFSTLEIQRTEQGDSAMYLCASSQVSGHNTEAFFGQGTRLTVV.

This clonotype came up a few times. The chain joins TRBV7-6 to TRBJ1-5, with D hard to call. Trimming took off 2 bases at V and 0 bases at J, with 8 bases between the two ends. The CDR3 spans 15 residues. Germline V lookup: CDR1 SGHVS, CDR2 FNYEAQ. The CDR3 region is CASSLRVGSNQPQHF. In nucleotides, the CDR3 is TGTGCCAGCAGCTTACGTGTCGGTAGCAATCAGCCCCAGCATTTT.

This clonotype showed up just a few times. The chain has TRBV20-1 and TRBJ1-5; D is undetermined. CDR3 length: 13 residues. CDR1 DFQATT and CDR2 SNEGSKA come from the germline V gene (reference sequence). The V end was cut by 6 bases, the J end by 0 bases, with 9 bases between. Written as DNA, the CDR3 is TGCAGTGCGCCAGCCTATAGCAATCAGCCCCAGCATTTT. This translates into CSAPAYSNQPQHF.

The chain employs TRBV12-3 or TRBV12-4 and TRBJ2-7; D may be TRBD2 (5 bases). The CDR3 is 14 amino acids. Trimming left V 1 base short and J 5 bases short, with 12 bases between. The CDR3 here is CASSLGGTRHEQYF. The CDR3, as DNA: TGTGCCAGCAGTTTAGGAGGAACTAGGCACGAGCAGTACTTC.

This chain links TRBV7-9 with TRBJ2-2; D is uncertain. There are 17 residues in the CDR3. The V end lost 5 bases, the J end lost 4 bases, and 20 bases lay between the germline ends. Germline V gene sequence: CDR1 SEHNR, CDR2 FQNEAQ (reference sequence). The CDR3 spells CASSQPDGSTFTGELFF. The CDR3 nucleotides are TGTGCCAGCAGCCAACCGGACGGATCCACCTTCACCGGGGAGCTGTTTTTT. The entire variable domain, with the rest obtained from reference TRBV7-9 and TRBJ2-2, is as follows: DTGVSQNPRHKITKRGQNVTFRCDPISEHNRLYWYRQTLGQGPEFLTYFQNEAQLEKSRLLSDRFSAERPKGSFSTLEIQRTEQGDSAMYLCASSQPDGSTFTGELFFGEGSRLTVL.

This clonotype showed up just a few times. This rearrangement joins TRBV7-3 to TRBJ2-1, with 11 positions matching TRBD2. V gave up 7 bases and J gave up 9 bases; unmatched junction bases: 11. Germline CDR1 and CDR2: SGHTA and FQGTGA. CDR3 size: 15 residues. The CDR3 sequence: CASNPTSGAYGEQFF. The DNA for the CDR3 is TGTGCCAGCAACCCGACTAGCGGGGCTTACGGTGAGCAGTTCTTC.

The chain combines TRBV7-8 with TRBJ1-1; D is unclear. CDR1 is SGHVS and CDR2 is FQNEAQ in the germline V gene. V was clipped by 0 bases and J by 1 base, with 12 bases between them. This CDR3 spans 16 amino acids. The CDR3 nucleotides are TGTGCCAGCAGCTTAGCGTGGGGTTCGCAGAACACTGAAGCTTTCTTT. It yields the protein CASSLAWGSQNTEAFF.

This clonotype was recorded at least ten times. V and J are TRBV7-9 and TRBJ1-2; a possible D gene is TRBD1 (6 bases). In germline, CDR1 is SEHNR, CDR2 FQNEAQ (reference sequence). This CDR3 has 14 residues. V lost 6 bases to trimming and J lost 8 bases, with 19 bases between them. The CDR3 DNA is TGTGCCAGCAGACCCGGGACACTTATTGAGGGCTACACCTTC. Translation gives CASRPGTLIEGYTF.

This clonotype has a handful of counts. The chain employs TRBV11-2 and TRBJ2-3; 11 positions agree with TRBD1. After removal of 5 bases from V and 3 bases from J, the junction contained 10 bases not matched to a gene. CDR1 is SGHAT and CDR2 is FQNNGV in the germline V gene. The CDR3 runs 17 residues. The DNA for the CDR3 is TGTGCCAGCAGCCCCCCTTATGGGACAGGGGGAACAGATACGCAGTATTTT. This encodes CASSPPYGTGGTDTQYF. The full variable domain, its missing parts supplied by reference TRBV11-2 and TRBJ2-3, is EAGVAQSPRYKIIEKRQSVAFWCNPISGHATLYWYQQILGQGPKLLIQFQNNGVVDDSQLPKDRFSAERLKGVDSTLKIQPAKLEDSAVYLCASSPPYGTGGTDTQYFGPGTRLTVL.

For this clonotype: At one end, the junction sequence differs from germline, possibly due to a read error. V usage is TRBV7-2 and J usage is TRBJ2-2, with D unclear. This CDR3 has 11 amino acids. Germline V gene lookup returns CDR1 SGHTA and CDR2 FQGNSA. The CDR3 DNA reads TGTGCCGGCAGCTTTGCCGGGGAGCTGTTTTTT. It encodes CAGSFAGELFF.

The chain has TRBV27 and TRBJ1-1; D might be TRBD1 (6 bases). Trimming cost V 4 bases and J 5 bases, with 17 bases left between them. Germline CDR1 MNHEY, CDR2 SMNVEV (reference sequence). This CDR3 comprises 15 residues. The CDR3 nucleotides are TGTGCCAGCAGTTCCCTCAGGGGCAGTCGGACTGAAGCTTTCTTT. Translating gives CASSSLRGSRTEAFF.

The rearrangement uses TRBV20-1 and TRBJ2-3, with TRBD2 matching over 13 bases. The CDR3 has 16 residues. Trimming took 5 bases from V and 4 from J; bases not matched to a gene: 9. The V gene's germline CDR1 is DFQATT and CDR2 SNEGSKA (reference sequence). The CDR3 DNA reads TGCAGTGCTTGGACTAGCGGGGGCCTCCGTTCAGATACGCAGTATTTT. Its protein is CSAWTSGGLRSDTQYF.